The 3 T cell receptor beta chains below come from one sample, sequenced in a study of cytomegalovirus exposure and HLA in healthy donors. It was with 60 Vbeta and 13 Jbeta primers that the PCR ran. Produced via immunoSEQ multiplex PCR; TCRdb's table is partial and in-frame only. The table shows some 150,000 clones, with 79% occurring only once. The sequenced sample consisted of PBMCs. The origin of the receptors is a woman in her thirties or forties in good health and CMV-seropositive.

This clone was observed a few times. The chain links TRBV15 to TRBJ2-3, with D perhaps TRBD2 (6 bases). This CDR3 has 16 amino acids. Germline V gene data show CDR1 as LNHNV and CDR2 as YYDKDF (reference sequence). V was trimmed by 1 base and J by 1 base, leaving 12 bases between them. The CDR3, as DNA: TGTGCCACCAGCAGAGTCGGAGGGTTGGGCACAGATACGCAGTATTTT. Amino acid sequence: CATSRVGGLGTDTQYF. Full variable domain (rest looked up from reference TRBV15 and TRBJ2-3): DAMVIQNPRYQVTQFGKPVTLSCSQTLNHNVMYWYQQKSSQAPKLLFHYYDKDFNNEADTPDNFQSRRPNTSFCFLDIRSPGLGDTAMYLCATSRVGGLGTDTQYFGPGTRLTVL.

A single count supports this clone. The chain uses TRBV18 and TRBJ2-7; D might be TRBD2 (5 bases). The CDR3 has 13 amino acids. The V end was cut by 2 bases, the J end by 4 bases, with 9 bases between. Germline loops: CDR1 KGHSH, CDR2 LQKENI. The CDR3 loop reads CASSPLEDYEQYF. The CDR3 DNA is TGTGCCAGCTCACCATTGGAGGATTACGAGCAGTACTTC.

This clone was observed once. The CDR3 DNA reads TGTGCCAGCAGGCGACTAGCTAGCAATGAGCAGTTCTTC. As protein: CASRRLASNEQFF. The chain has TRBV5-6 and TRBJ2-1, with TRBD2 matching over 7 bases. The CDR3 has 13 amino acids. From germline, CDR1 is SGHDT and CDR2 YYEEEE. The J segment lost 6 bases and the V segment lost 5 bases, leaving 5 bases of the junction unmatched.